This TCR beta chain was profiled in a study of blood T cell repertoires in COVID-19 (TCRdb year 2020). In the study overall: The collaborator samples originated in the United States, Italy and Spain and spanned the acute and convalescent phases of COVID-19. The sample metadata nearly always contained a de-identified subject ID, COVID-19 status, age in years and sex. Samples came from the ongoing ImmuneRACE study (first 160 participants) plus 1,254 subjects from 6 global collaborators. The repertoires were released in a freely available public database intended as a resource for research on the immune response to SARS-CoV-2. Where available, HLA class I and class II types were taken from metadata supplied by the sample provider and were not determined by assay-based typing. The prospective study material was composed of cDNA or gDNA derived from T cells, B-cell-depleted T cells, or PBMCs. The dataset comprised deeply sampled blood TCRbeta repertoires from subjects exposed to, actively infected with, or recovered from COVID-19. Summary of the overall study and its limitations: Clinical and demographic metadata were provided uncurated, with the amount varying by source and participant.

Regarding this clone: Which antigen it targets is not known. Within one base of it there is no much larger clone, and no base qualities were kept.

In the prospective study, participants were roughly 18 to 95 years old, resided in under 30 geographic areas of the United States, and were enrolled through a virtual design. Cohort assignment in the prospective study relied on participant-reported clinical history from a screening survey and a study questionnaire. For ImmuneRACE Cohort 3, a participant was defined as recovered based on two consecutive negative NP/OP PCR tests, clearance by a healthcare professional, or resolution of symptoms. Each participant in the prospective study had whole blood, serum and a nasopharyngeal or oropharyngeal swab collected by mobile phlebotomists. Prospective study participants could optionally give additional blood draws and questionnaires over an approximately two-month period. Before DNA extraction, blood samples from the prospective study were shipped at room temperature or frozen. Based on the germline V gene, the CDR1 and CDR2 sequences are MNHEY and SVGAGI. The germline ends are 4 bases apart after V is trimmed by 2 bases and J by 6 bases. There are 11 amino acids in the CDR3, from cysteine to phenylalanine inclusive. The only DNA kept is the CDR3, 33 bases in frame from the first base.

TCRbeta CDR3 regions were amplified from genomic DNA by means of the immunoSEQ Assay, a bias-controlled multiplex PCR. The authors processed their data as follows. Nucleated cell counts per sample were estimated from amplification of reference gene primers within the assay. Sequence reads were collapsed and filtered to measure the absolute abundance of every unique TCRbeta CDR3 rearrangement. For each sample, productive Simpson clonality was calculated as the square root of Simpson's diversity index over productive rearrangements. The immuneACCESS repertoire file appears here via TCRdb, limited to in-frame rearrangements. These files lack a portion of the clones; in checked studies, under half of the deficit traces to unresolved V genes, and the cause of the others is not known. That table gives V, J and clone size, and the DNA gave D and trimming. The sample data list about 190,000 clones, and around 85% of these were observed just once. The ten largest clones capture 3% to 3.5% of the sample.

The receptor's source is a woman aged 25 to 39 who had recovered from COVID-19. Sequences were obtained from PBMCs or T cells enriched from blood (not recorded which). Here the chain combines TRBV6-5 and TRBJ1-1; confidence is insufficient to name the D gene. CDR3 reads: CASSYGPEAFF. The bases read TGTGCCAGCAGTTACGGCCCTGAAGCTTTCTTT.